This T cell receptor (beta chain) was profiled in a study of CD8 T cells in Susac syndrome. About the research overall: Clinically active disease was present in 5 or 6 of the sequenced Susac syndrome patients. Eight of these patients were in remission.

V was cut by 5 bases and J by 5 bases, with 9 bases left in between. The CDR3 has 12 amino acids. Germline V gene lookup returns CDR1 SEHNR and CDR2 FQNEAQ (reference sequence). Random hexamers were used to reverse transcribe the RNA input (about 0.5 to 1 ug). MiXCR was run by TCRdb on the immunoSEQ multiplex PCR reads, yielding one entry per CDR3 protein. Of 160,000 or so distinct CDR3 sequences listed, approximately 95% are singletons. The receptor comes from a human donor with Susac syndrome. The chain has TRBV7-9 and TRBJ1-1, with D unclear. The sequencing sample was made of CD4+ T cells from PBMCs. CDR3 loop: CASSLQETEAFF. CDR3 sequence (DNA): TGTGCCAGCAGCCTGCAGGAGACTGAAGCTTTCTTT. Looking up the rest from reference TRBV7-9 and TRBJ1-1 gives the full variable domain: DTGVSQNPRHKITKRGQNVTFRCDPISEHNRLYWYRQTLGQGPEFLTYFQNEAQLEKSRLLSDRFSAERPKGSFSTLEIQRTEQGDSAMYLCASSLQETEAFFGQGTRLTVV.